This T cell receptor (beta chain) was sequenced during a study of PD-1 blockade in classical Hodgkin lymphoma. Study-wide results and limits: Differences between repertoires have undefined causes, possibly disease activity or prior therapy.

This CDR3 has 13 residues. Germline V gene sequence: CDR1 SGHVS, CDR2 FNYEAQ. V was pared by 3 bases and J by 2 bases, with 8 bases between. Some clones are missing from TCRdb's copy, which holds only in-frame ones; the method was immunoSEQ multiplex PCR. Of about 85,000 clones detected, about nine tenths appear once; the ten largest clones hold approximately 2.6%. For this clone: Its target is unknown.

Patients all relapsed after autologous stem cell transplantation, and there was variation in brentuximab vedotin exposure. Best outcomes ranged across complete response, partial response and progressive disease. This sequence was found in a human donor with classical Hodgkin lymphoma. This specimen consisted of peripheral blood mononuclear cells (PBMCs), obtained before the second cycle of nivolumab. The chain employs TRBV7-6 and TRBJ2-7, with D unclear. The CDR3 loop is CASSFGFTYEQYF. CDR3 coding DNA: TGTGCCAGCAGCTTCGGATTTACCTACGAGCAGTACTTC.